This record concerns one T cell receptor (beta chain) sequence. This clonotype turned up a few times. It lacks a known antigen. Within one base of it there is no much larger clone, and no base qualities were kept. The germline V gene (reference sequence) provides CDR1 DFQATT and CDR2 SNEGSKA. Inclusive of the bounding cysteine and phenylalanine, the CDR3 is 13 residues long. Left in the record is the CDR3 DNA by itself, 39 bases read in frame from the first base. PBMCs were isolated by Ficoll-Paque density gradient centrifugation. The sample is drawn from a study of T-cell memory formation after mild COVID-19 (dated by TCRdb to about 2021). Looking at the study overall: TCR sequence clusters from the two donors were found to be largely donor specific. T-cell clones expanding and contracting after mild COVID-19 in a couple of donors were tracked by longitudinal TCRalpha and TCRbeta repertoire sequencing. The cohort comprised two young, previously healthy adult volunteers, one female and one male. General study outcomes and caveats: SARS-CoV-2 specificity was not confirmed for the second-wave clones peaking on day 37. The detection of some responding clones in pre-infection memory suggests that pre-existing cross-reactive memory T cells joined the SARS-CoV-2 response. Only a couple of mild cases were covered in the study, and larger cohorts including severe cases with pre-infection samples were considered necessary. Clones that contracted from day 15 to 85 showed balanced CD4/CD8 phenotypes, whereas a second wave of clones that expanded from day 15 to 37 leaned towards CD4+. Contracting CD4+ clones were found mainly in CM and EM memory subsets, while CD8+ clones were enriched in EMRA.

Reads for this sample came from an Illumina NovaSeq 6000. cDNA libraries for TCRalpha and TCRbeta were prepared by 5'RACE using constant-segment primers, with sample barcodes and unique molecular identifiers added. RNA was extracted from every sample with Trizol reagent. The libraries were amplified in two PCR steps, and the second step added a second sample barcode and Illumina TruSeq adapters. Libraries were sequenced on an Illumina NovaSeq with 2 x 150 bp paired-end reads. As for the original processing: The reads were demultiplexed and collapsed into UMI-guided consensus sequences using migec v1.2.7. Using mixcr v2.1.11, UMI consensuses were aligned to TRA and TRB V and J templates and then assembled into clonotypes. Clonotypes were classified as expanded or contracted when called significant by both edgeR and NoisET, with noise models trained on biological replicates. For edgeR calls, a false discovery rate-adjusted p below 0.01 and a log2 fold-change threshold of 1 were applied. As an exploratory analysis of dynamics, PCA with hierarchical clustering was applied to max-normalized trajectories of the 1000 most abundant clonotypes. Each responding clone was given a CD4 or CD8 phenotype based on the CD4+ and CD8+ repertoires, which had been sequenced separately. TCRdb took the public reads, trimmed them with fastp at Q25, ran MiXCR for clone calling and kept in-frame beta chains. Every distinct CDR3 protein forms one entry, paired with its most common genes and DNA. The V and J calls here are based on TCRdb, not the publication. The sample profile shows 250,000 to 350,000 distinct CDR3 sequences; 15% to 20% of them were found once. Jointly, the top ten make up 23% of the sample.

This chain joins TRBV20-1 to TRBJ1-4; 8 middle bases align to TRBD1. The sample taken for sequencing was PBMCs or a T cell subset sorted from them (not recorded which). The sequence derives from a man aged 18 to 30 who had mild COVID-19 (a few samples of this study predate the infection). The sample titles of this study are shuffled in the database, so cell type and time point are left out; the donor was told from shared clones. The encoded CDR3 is CVGRGLTNEKLFF. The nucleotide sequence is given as TGCGTCGGCAGGGGGCTAACTAATGAAAAACTGTTTTTT.